This note documents a single TCR beta chain sequence. Its target is unknown. This sample stems from a study of cytomegalovirus exposure and HLA in healthy donors. Background on the study: Earlier findings included roughly 100 million unique TCR beta sequences obtained from 170 million or so T cells. Among several hundred genotyped donors, around 77% fell in the Caucasian-associated ancestry cluster.

V shed 1 base and J shed 0 bases, with 16 bases lying between them. The germline CDR1 and CDR2 sequences are GTSNPN and SVGIG (reference sequence). The CDR3 consists of 16 residues. The study's findings and limits: Immune exposure information comprised only CMV serostatus. An apparent linkage of common viral pathogens to several of the most significant clusters emerged in a later analysis.

This PCR relied on a set of 60 Vbeta primers and 13 Jbeta primers. Generated by immunoSEQ multiplex PCR, the TCRdb table keeps only in-frame clones and is missing some. The sample records under 40,000 clones, 90% being singletons. V gene TRBV30 combines with J gene TRBJ2-7, with a weak D call TRBD1 (6 bases). The clonotype originates from a woman aged 18-29 years in good health and CMV-seronegative. The sample was PBMCs. For the CDR3, the DNA is TGTGCCTGGAGTGCACAGTGGGCAGGGGTCTCCTACGAGCAGTACTTC. Protein sequence: CAWSAQWAGVSYEQYF.